This T cell receptor beta chain was captured in a study of T cells in Graves' hyperthyroidism and ophthalmopathy. CDR1 is MNHNS and CDR2 is SASEGT in the germline V gene. V trimming: 5 bases; J trimming: 10 bases; junction bases outside the gene matches: 4. CDR3 size: 14 residues. Researchers amplified the TCR beta CDR3 regions from RNA transcripts. Using the HTBI primer set, a first-round RT-PCR was run on the TCR CDR3. TCRdb reprocessed the multiplex PCR reads with MiXCR, giving one entry per CDR3 protein. The table lists some 650,000 distinct CDR3 sequences, around 15% of them singletons. This clonotype was recorded at least ten times.

The J gene is TRBJ2-1, the V gene TRBV6-1; 14 nucleotides line up with TRBD2. The sequence was collected from a woman in her 40s with Graves' ophthalmopathy. The specimen sequenced was blood. In nucleotides, the CDR3 is TGTGCCAGCAGTAGGGGACTAGCGGGAGAGGAGCAGTTCTTC. Translated, it gives CASSRGLAGEEQFF.